This T cell receptor (beta chain) stems from a study of vaccination and CD4 T cells after COVID-19. Cultured CD4+ T cells had their DNA profiled by the Oncomine TCR Beta short-read assay. TCRdb reanalysed the PCR reads using MiXCR and keeps one entry per CDR3 protein. This table holds about 11,000 distinct CDR3 sequences, 77% found once. With regard to this clonotype: Its target is not known.

Per the germline V gene, CDR1 is LGHNA and CDR2 is YNFKEQ. This CDR3 is built from 14 residues. The V segment lost 1 base and the J segment 3 bases; nucleotides outside the gene matches: 1. Treatment in this sample: approximately 9-day PBMC culture with coronavirus spike peptide pools or control peptides (ViraFEST assay). Antigen-specific T cell expansion with peptide pools preceded TCR sequencing in the ViraFEST approach. The chain employs TRBV4-2 and TRBJ1-1, with 8 bases fitting TRBD1. The specimen was CD4+ T cells from blood, cultured in vitro. The clonotype was recovered from a human donor who had recovered from COVID-19. The CDR3 sequence: CASSQGTGHTEAFF. CDR3 nucleotides: TGTGCCAGCAGCCAAGGGACAGGGCACACTGAAGCTTTCTTT.